Presented here are 17 T cell receptor beta chains from one specimen sequenced in a study of breast tumors, draining lymph nodes, adjacent tissues. From the multiplex PCR reads, TCRdb called clonotypes with MiXCR, one entry per CDR3 protein. The data hold around 12,000 distinct CDR3 sequences, with about 70% observed a single time. The sample was tumor-adjacent breast tissue. These receptors came from a female donor with breast cancer. Some clones in this sample may be carry-over from other donors' samples.

This chain links TRBV6-6 with TRBJ2-7; D is tentatively TRBD1 or TRBD2 (7 bases each). The CDR3 runs to 13 residues. Germline loops: CDR1 MNHNY, CDR2 SVGAGI (reference sequence). Trimming removed 6 bases at V and 4 bases at J, with 13 bases between. CDR3 DNA: TGTGCCAGCAGCAACAGGGGAGGGTACGAGCAGTACTTC. Translation gives CASSNRGGYEQYF.

CDR3 nucleotides: TGTGCCAGCAGCTTGGGGGGGTGGTATGGCTACACCTTC. This encodes CASSLGGWYGYTF. This sequence joins TRBV7-8 and TRBJ1-2; D might be TRBD1 (5 bases). CDR1 is SGHVS, CDR2 FQNEAQ, per germline. V lost 3 bases to trimming and J lost 5 bases, with 10 bases between them. CDR3 length: 13 amino acids.

The rearrangement uses TRBV2 and TRBJ2-3; 10 bases match TRBD2. Germline V gene sequence: CDR1 SNHLY, CDR2 FYNNEI. V lost 4 bases to trimming and J lost 4 bases; unmatched junction nucleotides: 2. The CDR3 length is 14 residues. In DNA form, the CDR3 reads TGTGCCAGCAGTGCTAGCGGGAGCGCAGATACGCAGTATTTT. Its protein is CASSASGSADTQYF.

V usage is TRBV28 and J usage is TRBJ1-5; 7 positions agree with TRBD1. This CDR3 is 16 amino acids long. Germline-derived CDR1 and CDR2 are MDHEN and SYDVKM. V shed 2 bases and J 1 base; nucleotides not matched to a gene: 5. The chain's CDR3 is CASSLRQGGSNQPQHF. CDR3 DNA: TGTGCCAGCAGTTTACGTCAGGGGGGGAGCAATCAGCCCCAGCATTTT.

The chain links TRBV19 to TRBJ2-7; D tentatively fits TRBD1 or TRBD2 (5 bases each). V was pared by 4 bases and J by 1 base, with 14 bases between. The CDR3 has 15 residues. Germline loops: CDR1 LNHDA, CDR2 SQIVND (reference sequence). Written as DNA, the CDR3 is TGTGCCAGTAGTACTCGCCGCAGGGAGTCCTACGAGCAGTACTTC. This gives the protein CASSTRRRESYEQYF.

The V and J genes are TRBV2 and TRBJ2-7, with TRBD1 matching 9 bases. Germline values: CDR1 SNHLY, CDR2 FYNNEI. CDR3 length: 12 amino acids. V trimming: 8 bases; J trimming: 4 bases; junction bases outside the gene matches: 3. The CDR3 bases are TGTGCCAGCGGGACAGGGACGTACGAGCAGTACTTC. Its protein product is CASGTGTYEQYF.

V gene TRBV6-1 combines with J gene TRBJ1-2; 9 bases fit TRBD1. The CDR3 spans 12 residues. Germline assignment: CDR1 MNHNS and CDR2 SASEGT. V gave up 8 bases and J gave up 6 bases; unmatched junction bases: 4. The CDR3 bases are TGTGCCAGCTACAGGGGGCCTGATGGCTACACCTTC. It yields the protein CASYRGPDGYTF.

There are many counts of this clonotype. The CDR3 DNA is TGCAGTGCTAGCTCGTCGACCGTGGCCATTCAGTACTTC. It codes for CSASSSTVAIQYF. This sequence joins TRBV20-1 and TRBJ2-4; D gene ambiguous. The CDR3 loop spans 13 amino acids. The germline gives CDR1 DFQATT, CDR2 SNEGSKA (reference sequence). Deletions cut 3 bases from V and 9 bases from J, with 15 bases between.

The chain is built from TRBV4-1 and TRBJ2-5, with unresolved D. CDR1 MGHRA and CDR2 YSYEKL come from the germline V gene. V was shortened by 0 bases and J by 5 bases, with 13 bases between the two germline ends. The CDR3 spans 15 residues. The CDR3 nucleotides are TGCGCCAGCAGCCAAGAGGCTCCGACTCGGGAGACCCAGTACTTC. Protein sequence: CASSQEAPTRETQYF.

This chain connects TRBV14 to TRBJ2-7; D uncertain. This CDR3 has 11 residues. Germline CDR1 is SGHDN and CDR2 is FVKESK. Trimming left V 2 bases short and J 4 bases short, with 3 bases between. This chain's CDR3 is CASSQKYEQYF. The CDR3 nucleotides are TGTGCCAGCAGCCAAAAATACGAGCAGTACTTC.

The rearrangement links TRBV30 to TRBJ1-5, with 8 bases aligning to TRBD1. Looked up from germline, CDR1 is GTSNPN and CDR2 is SVGIG (reference sequence). The ends lost 3 bases at V and 5 bases at J; junction bases unmatched: 6. The CDR3 extends over 14 amino acids. The CDR3 sequence is CAWSADRGYQPQHF. The CDR3 region has the DNA TGTGCCTGGAGCGCCGACAGGGGCTATCAGCCCCAGCATTTT.

The chain links TRBV5-8 to TRBJ1-2, with unresolved D. V dropped 1 base and J dropped 3 bases, with 10 bases sitting between them. This CDR3 spans 14 amino acids. Germline V gene lookup returns CDR1 SGHTS and CDR2 YDEGEE. CDR3 DNA sequence: TGTGCCAGCAGCTTGCGCGGGGTCGACTATGGCTACACCTTC. This sequence encodes CASSLRGVDYGYTF.

This clonotype appeared many times. The CDR3 nucleotides are TGTGCCAGCAGCTTGGTCACGAACACCGGGGAGCTGTTTTTT. It yields the protein CASSLVTNTGELFF. V gene TRBV5-4 combines with J gene TRBJ2-2, with D uncertain. The CDR3 consists of 14 residues. Trimming shortened V by 0 bases and J by 0 bases, and 3 bases separated the two germline ends. Germline V CDR1 and CDR2: SGHNT, YYREEE (reference sequence). Using reference TRBV5-4 and TRBJ2-2 for the parts outside the CDR3, the full variable domain is ETGVTQSPTHLIKTRGQQVTLRCSSQSGHNTVSWYQQALGQGPQFIFQYYREEENGRGNFPPRFSGLQFPNYSSELNVNALELDDSALYLCASSLVTNTGELFFGEGSRLTVL.

Worth noting for this clonotype: Without the conserved terminal phenylalanine or tryptophan, this CDR3 likely stems from a read error. V gene TRBV20-1 combines with J gene TRBJ2-6; 14 positions match TRBD2. CDR3 length: 20 residues. The J segment lost 2 bases and the V segment lost 4 bases, leaving 13 bases of the junction unmatched. Germline CDR1 and CDR2: DFQATT and SNEGSKA (reference sequence). The CDR3 protein is CSANPRLAGGPGPGANVLTL. In DNA, the CDR3 is TGCAGTGCTAACCCACGACTAGCGGGAGGGCCGGGCCCTGGGGCCAACGTCCTGACTCTC.

The chain uses TRBV5-1 and TRBJ2-7, with 8 bases that match TRBD1. CDR3 length equals 16 residues. V trimming: 3 bases; J trimming: 1 base; junction bases outside the gene matches: 9. Germline V gene sequence: CDR1 SGHRS, CDR2 YFSETQ. CDR3 in amino acids: CASSSESGGPSYEQYF. The CDR3 bases are TGCGCCAGCAGCTCCGAATCAGGGGGCCCTTCCTACGAGCAGTACTTC.

The chain recombines TRBV5-1 with TRBJ2-1; the match to TRBD2 covers 8 bases. CDR3 length: 15 amino acids. Germline assignment: CDR1 SGHRS and CDR2 YFSETQ. J lost 6 bases, V lost 2 bases, and 7 bases had no gene match. The CDR3 region has the DNA TGCGCCAGCAGCTTTAGGCTAGCGGGTGGCAATGAGCAGTTCTTC. Its protein is CASSFRLAGGNEQFF.

This clonotype is deemed medium-sized. V usage is TRBV24-1 and J usage is TRBJ2-5; TRBD2 agrees at 7 bases. CDR1 and CDR2 from the germline V gene are KGHDR and SFDVKD. With V trimmed by 5 bases and J by 7 bases, 9 bases remained unmatched. CDR3 length equals 14 residues. The DNA of the CDR3 is TGTGCCACCAGTGGGGACGGGAGGTGGGGGACCCAGTACTTC. This encodes CATSGDGRWGTQYF.